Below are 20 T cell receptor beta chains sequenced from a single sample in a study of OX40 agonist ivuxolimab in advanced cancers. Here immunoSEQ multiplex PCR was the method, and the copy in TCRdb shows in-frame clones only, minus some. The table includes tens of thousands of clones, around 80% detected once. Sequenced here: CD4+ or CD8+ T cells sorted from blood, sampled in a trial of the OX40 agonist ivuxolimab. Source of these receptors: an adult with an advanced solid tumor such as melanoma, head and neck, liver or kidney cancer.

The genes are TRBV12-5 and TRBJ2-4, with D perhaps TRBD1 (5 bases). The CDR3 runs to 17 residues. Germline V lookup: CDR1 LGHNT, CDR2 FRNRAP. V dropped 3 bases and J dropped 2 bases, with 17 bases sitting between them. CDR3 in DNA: TGTGCTAGTGGTTTCCTCCCCAGGGTCGGATCCAAAAACATTCAGTACTTC. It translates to CASGFLPRVGSKNIQYF. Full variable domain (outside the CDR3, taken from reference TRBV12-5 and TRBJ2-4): DARVTQTPRHKVTEMGQEVTMRCQPILGHNTVFWYRQTMMQGLELLAYFRNRAPLDDSGMPKDRFSAEMPDATLATLKIQPSEPRDSAVYFCASGFLPRVGSKNIQYFGAGTRLSVL.

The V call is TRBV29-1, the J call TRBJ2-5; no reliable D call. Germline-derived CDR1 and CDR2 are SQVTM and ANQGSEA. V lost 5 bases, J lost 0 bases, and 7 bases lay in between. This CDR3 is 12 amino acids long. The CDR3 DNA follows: TGCAGCGTTACTACGTACCAAGAGACCCAGTACTTC. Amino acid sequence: CSVTTYQETQYF. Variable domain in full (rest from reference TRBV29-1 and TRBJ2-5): SAVISQKPSRDICQRGTSLTIQCQVDSQVTMMFWYRQQPGQSLTLIATANQGSEATYESGFVIDKFPISRPNLTFSTLTVSNMSPEDSSIYLCSVTTYQETQYFGPGTRLLVL.

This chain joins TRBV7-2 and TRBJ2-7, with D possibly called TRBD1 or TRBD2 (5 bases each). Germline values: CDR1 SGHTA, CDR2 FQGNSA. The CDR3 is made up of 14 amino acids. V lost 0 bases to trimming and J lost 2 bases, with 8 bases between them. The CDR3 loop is CASSLAGRTYEQYF. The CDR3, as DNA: TGTGCCAGCAGCTTAGCGGGACGGACCTACGAGCAGTACTTC.

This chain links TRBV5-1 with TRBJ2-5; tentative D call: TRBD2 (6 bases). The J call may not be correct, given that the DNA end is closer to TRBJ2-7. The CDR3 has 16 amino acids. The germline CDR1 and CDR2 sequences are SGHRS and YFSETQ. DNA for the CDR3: TGCGCCAGCAGCTTGGATCCGAGTGGGACTTCGTACGAGCAGTACTTC. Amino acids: CASSLDPSGTSYEQYF.

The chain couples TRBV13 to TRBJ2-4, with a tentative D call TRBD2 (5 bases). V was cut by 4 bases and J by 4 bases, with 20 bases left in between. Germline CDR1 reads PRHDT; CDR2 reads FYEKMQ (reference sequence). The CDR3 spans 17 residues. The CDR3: CASSSRGLDKLKNIQYF. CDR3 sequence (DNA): TGTGCCAGCAGCTCCCGGGGATTAGACAAGCTGAAAAACATTCAGTACTTC.

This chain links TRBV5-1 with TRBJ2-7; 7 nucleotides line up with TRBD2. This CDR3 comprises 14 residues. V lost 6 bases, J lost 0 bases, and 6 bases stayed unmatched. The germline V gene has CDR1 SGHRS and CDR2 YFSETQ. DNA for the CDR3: TGCGCCAGCACCCTTGGCGGGGGCTCCTACGAGCAGTACTTC. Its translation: CASTLGGGSYEQYF. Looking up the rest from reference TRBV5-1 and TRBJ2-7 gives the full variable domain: KAGVTQTPRYLIKTRGQQVTLSCSPISGHRSVSWYQQTPGQGLQFLFEYFSETQRNKGNFPGRFSGRQFSNSRSEMNVSTLELGDSALYLCASTLGGGSYEQYFGPGTRLTVT.

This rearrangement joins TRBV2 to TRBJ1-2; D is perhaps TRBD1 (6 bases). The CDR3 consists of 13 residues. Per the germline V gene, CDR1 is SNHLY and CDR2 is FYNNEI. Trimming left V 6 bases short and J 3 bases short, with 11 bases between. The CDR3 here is CASRDDRYYGYTF. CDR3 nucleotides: TGTGCCAGCAGGGACGACAGGTACTATGGCTACACCTTC.

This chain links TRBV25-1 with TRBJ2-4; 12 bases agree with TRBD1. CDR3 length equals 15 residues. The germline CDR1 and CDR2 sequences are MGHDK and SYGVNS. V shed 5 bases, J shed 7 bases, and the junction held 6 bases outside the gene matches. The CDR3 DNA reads TGTGCCAGCAGTCTAGGGACAGGGGGCGCGAACATTCAGTACTTC. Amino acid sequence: CASSLGTGGANIQYF.

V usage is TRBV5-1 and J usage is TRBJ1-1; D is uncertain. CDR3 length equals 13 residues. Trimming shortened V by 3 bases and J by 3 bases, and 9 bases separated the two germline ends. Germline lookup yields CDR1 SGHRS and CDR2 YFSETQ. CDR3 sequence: CASSSGRDTEAFF. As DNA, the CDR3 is TGCGCCAGCAGCTCGGGCCGTGACACTGAAGCTTTCTTT. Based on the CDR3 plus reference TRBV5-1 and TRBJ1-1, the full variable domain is KAGVTQTPRYLIKTRGQQVTLSCSPISGHRSVSWYQQTPGQGLQFLFEYFSETQRNKGNFPGRFSGRQFSNSRSEMNVSTLELGDSALYLCASSSGRDTEAFFGQGTRLTVV.

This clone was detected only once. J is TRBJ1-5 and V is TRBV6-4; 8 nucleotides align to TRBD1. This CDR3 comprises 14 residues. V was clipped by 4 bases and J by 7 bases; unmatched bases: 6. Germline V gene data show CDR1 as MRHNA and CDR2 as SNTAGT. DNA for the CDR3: TGTGCCAGCAGTGCCATACAGGGGGGGCAGCCCCAGCATTTT. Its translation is CASSAIQGGQPQHF.

DNA of the CDR3: TGTGCCAGCAGTCAACTACAGGGTCCTGGTTTTGTTTCACCCCTCCACTTT. Translated: CASSQLQGPGFVSPLHF. The V and J genes are TRBV27 and TRBJ1-6, with D possibly TRBD1 on 6 matching bases. The V end lost 5 bases, the J end lost 9 bases, and 23 bases lay between the germline ends. Germline CDR1 reads MNHEY; CDR2 reads SMNVEV (reference sequence). This CDR3 region has 17 residues.

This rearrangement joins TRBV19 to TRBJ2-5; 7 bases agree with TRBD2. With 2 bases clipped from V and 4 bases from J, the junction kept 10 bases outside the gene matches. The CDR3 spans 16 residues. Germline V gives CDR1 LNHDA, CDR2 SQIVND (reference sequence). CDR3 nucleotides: TGTGCCAGTAGTATAAGGGGAAGAGAGCGGGGAGAGACCCAGTACTTC. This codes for CASSIRGRERGETQYF.

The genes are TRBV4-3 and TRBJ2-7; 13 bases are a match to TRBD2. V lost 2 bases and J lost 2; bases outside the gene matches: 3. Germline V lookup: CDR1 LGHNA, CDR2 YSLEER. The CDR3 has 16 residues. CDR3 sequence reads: CASSQLTSGGPYEQYF. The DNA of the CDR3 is TGCGCCAGCAGCCAACTGACTAGCGGGGGGCCCTACGAGCAGTACTTC.

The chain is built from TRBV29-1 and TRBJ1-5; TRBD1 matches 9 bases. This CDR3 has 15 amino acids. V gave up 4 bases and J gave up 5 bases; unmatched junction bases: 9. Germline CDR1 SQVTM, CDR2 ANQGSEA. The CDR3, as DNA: TGCAGCGTTGCTGGCGGGACAGGGAGGGATCAGCCCCAGCATTTT. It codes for CSVAGGTGRDQPQHF. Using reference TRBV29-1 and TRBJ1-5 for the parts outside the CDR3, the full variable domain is SAVISQKPSRDICQRGTSLTIQCQVDSQVTMMFWYRQQPGQSLTLIATANQGSEATYESGFVIDKFPISRPNLTFSTLTVSNMSPEDSSIYLCSVAGGTGRDQPQHFGDGTRLSIL.

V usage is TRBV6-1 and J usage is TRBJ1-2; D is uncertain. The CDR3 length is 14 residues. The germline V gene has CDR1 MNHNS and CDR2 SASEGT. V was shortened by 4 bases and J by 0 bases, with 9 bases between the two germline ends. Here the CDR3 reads CASSAWQSNYGYTF. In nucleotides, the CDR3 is TGTGCCAGCAGTGCCTGGCAGTCTAACTATGGCTACACCTTC.

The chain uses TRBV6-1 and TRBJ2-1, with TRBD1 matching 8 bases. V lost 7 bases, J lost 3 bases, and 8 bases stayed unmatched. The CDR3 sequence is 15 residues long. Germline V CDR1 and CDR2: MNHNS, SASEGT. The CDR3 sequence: CASTADRGYYNEQFF. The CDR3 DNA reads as TGTGCCAGCACCGCCGACAGGGGATACTACAATGAGCAGTTCTTC.

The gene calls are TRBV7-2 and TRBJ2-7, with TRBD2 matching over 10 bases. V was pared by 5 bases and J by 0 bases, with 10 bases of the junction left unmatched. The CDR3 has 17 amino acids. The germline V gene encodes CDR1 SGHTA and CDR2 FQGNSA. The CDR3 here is CASSDRGLAEISYEQYF. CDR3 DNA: TGTGCCAGCAGCGACCGCGGACTAGCGGAGATCTCCTACGAGCAGTACTTC. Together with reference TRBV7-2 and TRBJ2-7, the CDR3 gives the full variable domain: GAGVSQSPSNKVTEKGKDVELRCDPISGHTALYWYRQSLGQGLEFLIYFQGNSAPDKSGLPSDRFSAERTGGSVSTLTIQRTQQEDSAVYLCASSDRGLAEISYEQYFGPGTRLTVT.

This chain's CDR3 is CASSLVLSSSYEQYF. The CDR3, as DNA: TGTGCCAGCAGCTTAGTTCTTTCGAGCTCCTACGAGCAGTACTTC. This chain uses TRBV7-9 with TRBJ2-7; D ambiguous. V was trimmed by 1 base and J by 0 bases, leaving 10 bases between them. The CDR3 spans 15 residues. Germline V CDR1 and CDR2: SEHNR, FQNEAQ (reference sequence).

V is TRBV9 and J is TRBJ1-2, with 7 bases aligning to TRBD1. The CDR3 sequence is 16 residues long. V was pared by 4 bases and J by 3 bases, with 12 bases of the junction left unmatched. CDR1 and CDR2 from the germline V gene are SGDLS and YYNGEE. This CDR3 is CASSLWDRLPDYGYTF. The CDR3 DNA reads TGTGCCAGCAGCCTATGGGACAGACTTCCAGACTATGGCTACACCTTC. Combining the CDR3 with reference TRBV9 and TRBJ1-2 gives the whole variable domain DSGVTQTPKHLITATGQRVTLRCSPRSGDLSVYWYQQSLDQGLQFLIQYYNGEERAKGNILERFSAQQFPDLHSELNLSSLELGDSALYFCASSLWDRLPDYGYTFGSGTRLTVV.

The CDR3 here is CASSIARDAASGNTIYF. CDR3 DNA: TGTGCCAGCAGCATCGCACGGGACGCGGCCTCTGGAAACACCATATATTTT. This chain joins TRBV7-6 and TRBJ1-3; tentative D call: TRBD1 (5 bases). The CDR3 runs 17 residues. V shed 5 bases and J shed 0 bases, with 17 bases lying between them. Germline V gives CDR1 SGHVS, CDR2 FNYEAQ. The whole variable domain, remainder taken from reference TRBV7-6 and TRBJ1-3, is GAGVSQSPRYKVTKRGQDVALRCDPISGHVSLYWYRQALGQGPEFLTYFNYEAQQDKSGLPNDRFSAERPEGSISTLTIQRTEQRDSAMYRCASSIARDAASGNTIYFGEGSWLTVV.